This entry concerns a single T cell receptor beta chain. The antigen is unknown. The record originates from a study of cytomegalovirus exposure and HLA in healthy donors. Study-level findings and limits: A later analysis reported that several of the most significant clusters appeared to be linked to common viral pathogens, among them Epstein-Barr virus.

The donors (healthy individuals) were bone marrow donors. Primers for the PCR totalled 60 Vbeta and 13 Jbeta. Here immunoSEQ multiplex PCR was the method, and the copy in TCRdb shows in-frame clones only, minus some. The data contain roughly 120,000 clones, 65% to 85% of them singletons. The CDR3 length is 13 residues. Trimming removed 5 bases at V and 3 bases at J, with 8 bases between. Germline values: CDR1 SGHRS, CDR2 YFSETQ. Material: PBMCs. The sequence derives from a man aged 25 to 40 in good health and CMV-seropositive. The V and J genes are TRBV5-1 and TRBJ1-4; D unclear. The CDR3 is CASSLLSNEKLFF. The CDR3 DNA is TGCGCCAGCAGTTTGCTCTCTAATGAAAAACTGTTTTTT.